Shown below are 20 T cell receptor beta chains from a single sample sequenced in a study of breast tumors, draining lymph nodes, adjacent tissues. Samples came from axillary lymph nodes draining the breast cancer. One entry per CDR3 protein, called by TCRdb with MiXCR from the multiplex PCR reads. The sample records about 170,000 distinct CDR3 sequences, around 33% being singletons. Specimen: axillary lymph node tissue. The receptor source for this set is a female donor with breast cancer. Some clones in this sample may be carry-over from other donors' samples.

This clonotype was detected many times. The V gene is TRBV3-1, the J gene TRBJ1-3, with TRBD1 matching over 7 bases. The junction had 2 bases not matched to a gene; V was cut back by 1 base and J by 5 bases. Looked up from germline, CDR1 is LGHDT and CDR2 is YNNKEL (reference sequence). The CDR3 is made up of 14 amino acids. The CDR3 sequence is CASSQGDSRNTIYF. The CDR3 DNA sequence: TGTGCCAGCAGCCAAGGGGACAGCAGAAACACCATATATTTT. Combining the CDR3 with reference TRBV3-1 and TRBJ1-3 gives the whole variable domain DTAVSQTPKYLVTQMGNDKSIKCEQNLGHDTMYWYKQDSKKFLKIMFSYNNKELIINETVPNRFSPKSPDKAHLNLHINSLELGDSAVYFCASSQGDSRNTIYFGEGSWLTVV.

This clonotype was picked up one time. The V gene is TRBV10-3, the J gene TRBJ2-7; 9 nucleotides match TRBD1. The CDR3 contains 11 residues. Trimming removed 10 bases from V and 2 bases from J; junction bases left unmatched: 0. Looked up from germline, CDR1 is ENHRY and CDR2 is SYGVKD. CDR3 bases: TGTGCCAGGGACAGGGCCTACGAGCAGTACTTC. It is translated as CARDRAYEQYF.

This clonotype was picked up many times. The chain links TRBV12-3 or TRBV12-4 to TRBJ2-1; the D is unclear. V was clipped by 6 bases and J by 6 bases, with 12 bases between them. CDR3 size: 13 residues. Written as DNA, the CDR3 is TGTGCCAGCAGCCCCTCTGGGCGCAATGAGCAGTTCTTC. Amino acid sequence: CASSPSGRNEQFF.

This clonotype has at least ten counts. The CDR3 here is CSASPGLANDEQYF. DNA of the CDR3: TGCAGTGCTAGCCCCGGTCTAGCTAACGACGAGCAGTACTTC. This rearrangement joins TRBV20-1 to TRBJ2-7; D is perhaps TRBD2 (5 bases). The CDR3 is made up of 14 amino acids. The germline gives CDR1 DFQATT, CDR2 SNEGSKA (reference sequence). The V and J ends lost 3 bases and 5 bases respectively, with 17 bases between them.

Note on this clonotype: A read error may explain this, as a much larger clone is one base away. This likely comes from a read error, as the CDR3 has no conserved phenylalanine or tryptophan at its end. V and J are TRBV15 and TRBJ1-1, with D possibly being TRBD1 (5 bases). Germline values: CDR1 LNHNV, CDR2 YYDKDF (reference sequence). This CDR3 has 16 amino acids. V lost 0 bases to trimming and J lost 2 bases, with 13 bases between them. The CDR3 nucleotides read TGTGCCACCAGCAGAGAAGCAGGGTATGGAAACACTGAAGCTTTCTTG. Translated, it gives CATSREAGYGNTEAFL.

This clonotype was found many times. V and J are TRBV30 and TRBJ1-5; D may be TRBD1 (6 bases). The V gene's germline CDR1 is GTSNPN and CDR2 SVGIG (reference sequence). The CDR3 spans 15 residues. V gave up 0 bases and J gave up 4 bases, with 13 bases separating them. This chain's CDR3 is CAWSVGDIRNQPQHF. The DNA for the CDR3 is TGTGCCTGGAGTGTAGGGGACATACGAAATCAGCCCCAGCATTTT.

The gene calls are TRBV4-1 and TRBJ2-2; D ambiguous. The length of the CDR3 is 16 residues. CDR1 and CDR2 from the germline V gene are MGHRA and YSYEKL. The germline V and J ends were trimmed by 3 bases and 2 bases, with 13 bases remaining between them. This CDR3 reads CASSQRTEGNTGELFF. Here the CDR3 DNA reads TGCGCCAGCAGCCAGCGGACCGAAGGAAACACCGGGGAGCTGTTTTTT.

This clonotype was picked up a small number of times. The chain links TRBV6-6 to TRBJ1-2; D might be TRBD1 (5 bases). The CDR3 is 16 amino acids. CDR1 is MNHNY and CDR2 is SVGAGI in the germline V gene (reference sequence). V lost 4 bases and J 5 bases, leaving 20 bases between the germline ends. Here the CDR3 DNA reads TGTGCCAGCAGTTCCGCCACCAAGACAGTGGGGTATGGCTACACCTTC. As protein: CASSSATKTVGYGYTF.

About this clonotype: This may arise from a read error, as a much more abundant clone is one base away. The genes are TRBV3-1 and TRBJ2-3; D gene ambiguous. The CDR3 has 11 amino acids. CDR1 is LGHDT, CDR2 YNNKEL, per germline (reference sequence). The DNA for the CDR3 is TGTGTCAGCTCAGCCCCAGATACGCAGTATTTT. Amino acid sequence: CVSSAPDTQYF.

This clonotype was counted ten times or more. The CDR3 coding sequence is TGTGCCAGCAGCAGGACTAGCGGGAAAGAGACCCAGTACTTC. Amino acids: CASSRTSGKETQYF. V is TRBV9 and J is TRBJ2-5; TRBD2 matches at 12 bases. CDR1 is SGDLS, CDR2 YYNGEE, per germline. The J segment lost 3 bases and the V segment lost 4 bases, leaving 1 base of the junction unmatched. The length of the CDR3 is 14 residues.

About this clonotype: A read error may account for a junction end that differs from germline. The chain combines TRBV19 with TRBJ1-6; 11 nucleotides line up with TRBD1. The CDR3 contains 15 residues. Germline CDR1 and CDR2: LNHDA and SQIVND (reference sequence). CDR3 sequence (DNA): TGTGCCTGTAGTATACCACCGGGACAGGGGGCACCCCTCCACTTT. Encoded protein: CACSIPPGQGAPLHF.

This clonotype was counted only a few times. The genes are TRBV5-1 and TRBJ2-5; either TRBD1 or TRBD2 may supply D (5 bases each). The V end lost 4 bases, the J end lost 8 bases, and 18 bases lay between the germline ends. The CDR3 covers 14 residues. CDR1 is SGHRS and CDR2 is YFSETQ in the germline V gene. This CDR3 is CASSPDWRWDTQYF. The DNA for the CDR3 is TGCGCCAGCAGCCCGGACTGGAGGTGGGACACCCAGTACTTC. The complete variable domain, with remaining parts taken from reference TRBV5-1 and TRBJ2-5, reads KAGVTQTPRYLIKTRGQQVTLSCSPISGHRSVSWYQQTPGQGLQFLFEYFSETQRNKGNFPGRFSGRQFSNSRSEMNVSTLELGDSALYLCASSPDWRWDTQYFGPGTRLLVL.

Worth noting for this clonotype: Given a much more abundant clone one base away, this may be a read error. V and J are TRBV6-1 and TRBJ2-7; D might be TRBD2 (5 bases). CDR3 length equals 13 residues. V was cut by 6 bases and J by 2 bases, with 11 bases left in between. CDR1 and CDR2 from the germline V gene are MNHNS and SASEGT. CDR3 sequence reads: CASRPRGTYEQYF. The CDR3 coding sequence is TGTGCCAGCAGGCCCCGGGGTACCTACGAGCAGTACTTC.

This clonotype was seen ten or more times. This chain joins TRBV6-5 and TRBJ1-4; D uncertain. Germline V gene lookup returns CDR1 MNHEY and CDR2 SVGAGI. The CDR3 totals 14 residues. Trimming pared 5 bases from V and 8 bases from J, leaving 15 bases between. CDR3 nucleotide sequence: TGTGCCAGCAGTCCGGGTGGGGTTCCGGAAAAACTGTTTTTT. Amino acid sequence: CASSPGGVPEKLFF.

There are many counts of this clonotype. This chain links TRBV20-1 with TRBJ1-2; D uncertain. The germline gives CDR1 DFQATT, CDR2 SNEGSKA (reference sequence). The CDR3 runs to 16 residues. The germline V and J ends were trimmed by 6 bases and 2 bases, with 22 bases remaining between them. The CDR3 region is CSAARTDIILNYGYTF. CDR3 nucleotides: TGCAGTGCCGCCAGAACCGACATTATCTTAAACTATGGCTACACCTTC.

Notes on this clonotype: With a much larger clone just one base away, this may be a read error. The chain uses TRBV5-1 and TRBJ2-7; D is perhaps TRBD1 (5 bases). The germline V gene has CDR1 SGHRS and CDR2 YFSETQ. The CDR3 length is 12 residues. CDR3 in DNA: TGCGCCGTTGGTGCTAGGGGTTACGAGCACTACTTC. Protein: CAVGARGYEHYF.

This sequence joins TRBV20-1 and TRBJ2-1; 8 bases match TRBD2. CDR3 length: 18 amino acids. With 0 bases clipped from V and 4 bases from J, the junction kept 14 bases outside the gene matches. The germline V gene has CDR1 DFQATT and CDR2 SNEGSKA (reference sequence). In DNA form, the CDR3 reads TGCAGTGCTAGAGATACAACTAGCGGCCTTCAAAAGTACAATGAGCAGTTCTTC. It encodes CSARDTTSGLQKYNEQFF.

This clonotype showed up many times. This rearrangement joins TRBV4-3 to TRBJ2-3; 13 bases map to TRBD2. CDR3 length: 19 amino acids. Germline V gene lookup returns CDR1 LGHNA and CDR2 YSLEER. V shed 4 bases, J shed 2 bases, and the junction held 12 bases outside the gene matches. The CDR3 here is CASSRTSGRGFSDTDTQYF. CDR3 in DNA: TGCGCCAGCAGCCGAACTAGCGGGAGGGGGTTTAGCGACACAGATACGCAGTATTTT.

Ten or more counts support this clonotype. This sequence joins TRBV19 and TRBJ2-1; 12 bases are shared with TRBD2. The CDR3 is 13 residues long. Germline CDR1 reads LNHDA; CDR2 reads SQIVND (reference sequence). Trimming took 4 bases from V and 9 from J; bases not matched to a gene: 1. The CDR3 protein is CASSTSGRVEQFF. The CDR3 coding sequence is TGTGCCAGTAGTACTAGCGGGAGGGTTGAGCAGTTCTTC.

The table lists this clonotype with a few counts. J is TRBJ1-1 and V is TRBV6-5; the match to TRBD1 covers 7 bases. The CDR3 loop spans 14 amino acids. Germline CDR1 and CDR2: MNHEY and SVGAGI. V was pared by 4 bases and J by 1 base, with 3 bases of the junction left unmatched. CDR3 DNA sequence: TGTGCCAGCAGTTTAACAGGGGCGAACACTGAAGCTTTCTTT. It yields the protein CASSLTGANTEAFF.